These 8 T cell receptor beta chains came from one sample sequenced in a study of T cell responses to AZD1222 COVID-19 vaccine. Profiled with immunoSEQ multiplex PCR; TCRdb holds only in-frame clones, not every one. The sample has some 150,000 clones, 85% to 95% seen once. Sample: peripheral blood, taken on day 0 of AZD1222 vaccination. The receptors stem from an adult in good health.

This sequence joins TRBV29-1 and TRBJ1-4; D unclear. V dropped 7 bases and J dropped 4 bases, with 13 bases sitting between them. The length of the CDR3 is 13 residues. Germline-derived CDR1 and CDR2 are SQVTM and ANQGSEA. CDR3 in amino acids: CSGKGNLNEKLFF. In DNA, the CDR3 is TGCAGCGGGAAGGGAAACCTTAATGAAAAACTGTTTTTT.

CDR3: CASSSGGAGTDTQYF. The CDR3 DNA reads as TGTGCCAGCAGTAGCGGGGGGGCGGGCACAGATACGCAGTATTTT. J is TRBJ2-3 and V is TRBV28; 10 bases align to TRBD2. The CDR3 runs to 15 residues. J lost 1 base, V lost 5 bases, and 3 bases had no gene match. Germline lookup yields CDR1 MDHEN and CDR2 SYDVKM. The whole variable domain, filled in from reference TRBV28 and TRBJ2-3, reads DVKVTQSSRYLVKRTGEKVFLECVQDMDHENMFWYRQDPGLGLRLIYFSYDVKMKEKGDIPEGYSVSREKKERFSLILESASTNQTSMYLCASSSGGAGTDTQYFGPGTRLTVL.

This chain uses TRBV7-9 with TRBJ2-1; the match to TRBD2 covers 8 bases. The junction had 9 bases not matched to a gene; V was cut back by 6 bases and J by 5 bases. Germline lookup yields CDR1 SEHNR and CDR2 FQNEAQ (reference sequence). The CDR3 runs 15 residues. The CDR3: CASSSRGGPHNEQFF. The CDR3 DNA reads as TGTGCCAGCAGTTCCCGCGGGGGGCCCCACAATGAGCAGTTCTTC.

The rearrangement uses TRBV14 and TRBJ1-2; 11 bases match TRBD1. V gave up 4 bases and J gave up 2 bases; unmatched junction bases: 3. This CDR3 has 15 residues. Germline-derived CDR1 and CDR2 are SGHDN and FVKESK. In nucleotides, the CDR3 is TGTGCCAGCAGCCGTGGGACAGGGGGGAACTATGGCTACACCTTC. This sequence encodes CASSRGTGGNYGYTF.

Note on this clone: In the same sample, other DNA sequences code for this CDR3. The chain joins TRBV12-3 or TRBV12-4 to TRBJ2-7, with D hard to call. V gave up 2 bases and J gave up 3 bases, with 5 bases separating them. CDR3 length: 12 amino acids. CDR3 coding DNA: TGTGCCAGCAGTTTATTAGGCTACGAGCAGTACTTC. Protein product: CASSLLGYEQYF.

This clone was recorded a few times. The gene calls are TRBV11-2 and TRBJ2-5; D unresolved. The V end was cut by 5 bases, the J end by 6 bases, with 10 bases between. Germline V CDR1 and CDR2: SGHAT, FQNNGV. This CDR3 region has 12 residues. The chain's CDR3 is CASSRDGKTQYF. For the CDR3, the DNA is TGTGCCAGCAGCCGCGACGGTAAGACCCAGTACTTC.

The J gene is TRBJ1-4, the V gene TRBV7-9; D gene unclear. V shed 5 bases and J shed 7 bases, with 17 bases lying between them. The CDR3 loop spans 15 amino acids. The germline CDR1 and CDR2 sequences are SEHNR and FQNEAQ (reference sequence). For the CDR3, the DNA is TGTGCCAGCAGCCATCGAGAGGGTATCAGTGAAAAACTGTTTTTT. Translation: CASSHREGISEKLFF.

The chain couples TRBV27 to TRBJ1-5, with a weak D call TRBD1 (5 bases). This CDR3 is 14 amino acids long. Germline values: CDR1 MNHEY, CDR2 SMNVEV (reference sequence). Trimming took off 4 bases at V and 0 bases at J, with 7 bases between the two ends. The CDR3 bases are TGTGCCAGCAGTTCAGGGTATAGCAATCAGCCCCAGCATTTT. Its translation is CASSSGYSNQPQHF.